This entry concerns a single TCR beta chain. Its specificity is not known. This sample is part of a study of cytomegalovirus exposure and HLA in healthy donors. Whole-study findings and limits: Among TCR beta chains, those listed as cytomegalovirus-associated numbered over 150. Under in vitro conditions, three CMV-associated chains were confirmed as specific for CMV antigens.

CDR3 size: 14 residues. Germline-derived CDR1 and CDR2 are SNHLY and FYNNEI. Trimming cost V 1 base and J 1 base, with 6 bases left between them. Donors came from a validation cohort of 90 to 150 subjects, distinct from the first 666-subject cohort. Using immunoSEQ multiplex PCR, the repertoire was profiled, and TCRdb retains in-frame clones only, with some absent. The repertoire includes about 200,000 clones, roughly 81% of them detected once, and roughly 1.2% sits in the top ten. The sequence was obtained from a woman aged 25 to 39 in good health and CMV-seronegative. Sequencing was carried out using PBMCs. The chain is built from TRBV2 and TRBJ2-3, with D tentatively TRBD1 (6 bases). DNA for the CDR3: TGTGCCAGCAGTGAAGACAGGGGCACAGATACGCAGTATTTT. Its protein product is CASSEDRGTDTQYF.